The present T cell receptor (beta chain) was sequenced within a study of T cells in Graves' hyperthyroidism and ophthalmopathy (dated by TCRdb to the late 2010s). For context, the study as a whole: Peripheral blood samples were taken at initial diagnosis, before any treatment was given. The paper reports TCR Vbeta CDR3 sequencing of roughly 140 peripheral blood samples: approximately 41 ophthalmopathy, under 80 hyperthyroidism and around 17 progressor patients. Prospective prediction of ophthalmopathy was tested in an independent validation cohort of 18 to 20 hyperthyroidism patients and some 17 patients who later progressed to ophthalmopathy. To identify TCR V-J signatures that set the groups apart, the researchers used a discovery cohort of 100 patients, made up of fewer than 50 with Graves' ophthalmopathy and some 58 with stable Graves' hyperthyroidism. After sampling, hyperthyroidism patients received methimazole starting at 30 mg daily, and ophthalmopathy patients received high-dose intravenous methylprednisolone. The approximately 100 discovery patients were divided at random into training and test sets in a 7:3 ratio. In more than 5 Graves' hyperthyroidism patients, the study also compared T-cell repertoires from thyroid tissue with T-cell repertoires from blood. On the study overall, not on this receptor specifically: Most expanded thyroid clonotypes (frequency above 0.001) were also found in blood, which suggests that blood repertoires may mirror thyroid immune responses. No statistical method was used to fix the sample size in advance, and group allocation was not hidden from the investigators. During validation, the model predicted progression to ophthalmopathy a median of approximately 6 months ahead of onset, with roughly 65% sensitivity and under 85% specificity. In cross-validation, a model built on a 13 V-J signature told ophthalmopathy apart from stable hyperthyroidism with under 90% sensitivity and around 83% specificity, and in testing the same model reached 80%/75%.

This clonotype was counted between two and nine times. The clone's antigen remains unknown. Within one base of it there is no much larger clone, and no base qualities were kept. TCR beta CDR3 regions were amplified from RNA transcripts. The TCR CDR3 was subjected to a first round of RT-PCR using the HTBI primer set and the Qiagen OneStep RT-PCR kit. The libraries were constructed in a second round of multiplex PCR and then size-selected and purified. Libraries were sequenced paired-end with 100 bp reads on an Illumina HiSeq2000. In the authors' own workflow: Raw data were processed with SOAPnuke, discarding reads with adapters, uncalled bases, mean Phred below 15, or no exact constant-primer or identifier match. High-quality paired reads were merged using COPE v1.2.5, and each unique nucleotide sequence was defined as a clonotype. MiTCR v1.1 was used to align clonotypes to the IMGT TRBV, TRBD and TRBJ reference segments. The analysis was restricted to V-J combinations with a frequency above 0.0001, which together covered around 99% of the repertoires. A TCS score was defined as the ratio between F50 (clonal expansion) and ExV (chaos), using BLOSUM62-based TCRdist between CDR3 peptides within each V-J. Welch's t-statistics and random forest reduced some 510 V-J features to around 14, which were used in a naive Bayes classifier (R e1071). In-frame beta chains were kept once TCRdb had trimmed the public reads at Q25 with fastp and called clones with MiXCR. Each entry is one CDR3 protein sequence, shown with its most common DNA and genes. The V and J calls here are based on TCRdb, not the publication. This sample lists around 420,000 distinct CDR3 sequences; approximately 15% were detected once. Almost 8% of the sample comes from the top ten.

Stable Graves' hyperthyroidism was defined as no progression to ophthalmopathy during 18 months of follow-up. Hyperthyroidism patients were aged 18 to 65 years and newly diagnosed, with disease duration of less than 2 months. Exclusion was applied to patients with uncontrolled infections, other autoimmune diseases, pregnancy or lactation. Diagnoses relied on clinical symptoms, serum thyroxine and TRAb, thyroid ultrasound and orbital computed tomography. Ficoll-Paque density gradient centrifugation was used to isolate PBMCs from under 11 ml of fresh peripheral blood. Trizol reagent was used to extract total RNA, and RNA quality was then checked on an Agilent 2100 Bioanalyzer. The germline ends are 15 bases apart after V is trimmed by 4 bases and J by 7 bases. Inclusive of the bounding cysteine and phenylalanine, the CDR3 is 15 residues long. Of all the DNA, just the CDR3 is kept, 45 bases in frame from base 1. The germline V gene sets CDR1 to SGDLS and CDR2 to YYNGEE.

The rearranged chain carries TRBV9 and TRBJ1-6; no D gene call is confident. The sequence came from a woman younger than 30 with Graves' hyperthyroidism. The specimen was blood. The CDR3 has the sequence CASSPRSGWNSPLHF. In nucleotide form, the sequence is TGTGCCAGCAGCCCCCGGTCGGGTTGGAATTCACCCCTCCACTTT.